The sequence of this T cell receptor (beta chain) was determined in a study of cytomegalovirus exposure and HLA in healthy donors. Study-wide background: When 398 donors were genotyped, about 81% of them were found to fall in the Caucasian-associated ancestry cluster.

Germline assignment: CDR1 GTSNPN and CDR2 SVGIG (reference sequence). CDR3 length: 15 residues. Germline trimming cut 3 bases from V and 7 bases from J; bases unmatched to any gene: 12. 13 Jbeta primers and 60 Vbeta primers were used for the PCR. TCRdb's table, derived via immunoSEQ multiplex PCR, lists solely in-frame clones and lacks some. The table has roughly 120,000 clones, 80% to 85% seen once; the top ten hold 3.5% to 4.5%. Study-level results: An apparent linkage of common viral pathogens to several of the most significant clusters emerged in a later analysis. The study put 150 or so TCR beta chains on its list as cytomegalovirus-associated.

Remarks on this clone: Its antigen is as yet unknown.

Sequences were obtained from PBMCs. The receptor was derived from a woman younger than 45 in good health and CMV-seronegative. The genes are TRBV30 and TRBJ2-5; 9 bases match TRBD1. As DNA, the CDR3 is TGTGCCTGGAGGCGGTCCGGGACAGGGACCGGGACCCAGTACTTC. Its translation is CAWRRSGTGTGTQYF.